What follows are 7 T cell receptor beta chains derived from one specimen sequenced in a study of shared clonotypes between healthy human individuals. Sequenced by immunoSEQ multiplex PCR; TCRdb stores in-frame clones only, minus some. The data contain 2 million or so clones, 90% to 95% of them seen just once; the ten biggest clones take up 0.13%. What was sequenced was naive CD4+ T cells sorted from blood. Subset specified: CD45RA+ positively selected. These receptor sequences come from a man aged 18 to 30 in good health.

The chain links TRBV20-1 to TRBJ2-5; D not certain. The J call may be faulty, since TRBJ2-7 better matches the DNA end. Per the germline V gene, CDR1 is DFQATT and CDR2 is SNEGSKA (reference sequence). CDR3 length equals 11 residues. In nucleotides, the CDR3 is TGCAGTGCTAGAGGAGTCTACGAGCAGTACTTC. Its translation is CSARGVYEQYF.

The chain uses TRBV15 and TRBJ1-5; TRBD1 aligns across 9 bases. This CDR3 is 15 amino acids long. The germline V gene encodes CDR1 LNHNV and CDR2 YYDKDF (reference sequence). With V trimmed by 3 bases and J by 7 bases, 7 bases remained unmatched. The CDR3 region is CATSSWDRVRQPQHF. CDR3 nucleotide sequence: TGTGCCACCAGCAGTTGGGACAGGGTTCGACAGCCCCAGCATTTT.

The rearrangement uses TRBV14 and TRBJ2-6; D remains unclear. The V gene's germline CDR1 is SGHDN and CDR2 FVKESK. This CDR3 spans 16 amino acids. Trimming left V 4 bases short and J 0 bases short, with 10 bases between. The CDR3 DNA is TGTGCCAGCAGCCCCAGACGGAGCTCTGGGGCCAACGTCCTGACTTTC. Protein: CASSPRRSSGANVLTF. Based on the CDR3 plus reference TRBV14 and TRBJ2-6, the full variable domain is EAGVTQFPSHSVIEKGQTVTLRCDPISGHDNLYWYRRVMGKEIKFLLHFVKESKQDESGMPNNRFLAERTGGTYSTLKVQPAELEDSGVYFCASSPRRSSGANVLTFGAGSRLTVL.

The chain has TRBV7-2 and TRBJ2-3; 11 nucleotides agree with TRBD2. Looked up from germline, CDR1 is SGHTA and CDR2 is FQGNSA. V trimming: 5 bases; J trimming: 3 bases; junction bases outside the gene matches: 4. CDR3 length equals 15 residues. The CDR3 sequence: CASSQPSGRTDTQYF. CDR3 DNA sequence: TGTGCCAGCAGCCAGCCTAGCGGGAGGACAGATACGCAGTATTTT.

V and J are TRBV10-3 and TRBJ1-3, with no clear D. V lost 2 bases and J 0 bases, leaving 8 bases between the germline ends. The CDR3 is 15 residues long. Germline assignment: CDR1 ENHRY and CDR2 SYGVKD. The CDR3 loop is CAISEAQISGNTIYF. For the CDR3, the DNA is TGTGCCATCAGTGAGGCACAGATCTCTGGAAACACCATATATTTT.

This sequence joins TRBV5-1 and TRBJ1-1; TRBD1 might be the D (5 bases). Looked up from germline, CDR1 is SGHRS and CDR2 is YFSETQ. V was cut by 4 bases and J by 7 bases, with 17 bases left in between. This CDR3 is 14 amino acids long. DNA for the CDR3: TGCGCCAGCAGCGACGACGAGGGGCGGATTGAAGCTTTCTTT. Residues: CASSDDEGRIEAFF.

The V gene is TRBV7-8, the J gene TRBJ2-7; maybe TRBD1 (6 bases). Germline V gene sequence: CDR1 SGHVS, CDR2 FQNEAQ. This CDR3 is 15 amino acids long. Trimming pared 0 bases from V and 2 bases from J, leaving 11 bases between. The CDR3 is CASSLAMDRAYEQYF. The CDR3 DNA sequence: TGTGCCAGCAGCTTAGCGATGGACAGAGCCTACGAGCAGTACTTC.